A single sample is the source of the 14 T cell receptor beta chains below, sequenced in a study of tumor-infiltrating lymphocytes in primary liver carcinoma. From roughly 0.55 ug of total RNA, TCR beta-specific cDNA was reverse-transcribed using a constant-region primer. Amplification in three nested multiplex PCR rounds with slightly modified ARM-PCR gave rise to TCR beta libraries. Each of the first two PCR rounds ran roughly 9 cycles with TRBV1-TRBV30 forward and C-beta reverse primers. TCRdb ran MiXCR on the multiplex PCR reads and lists one entry per CDR3 protein. The sample gives 200,000 or so distinct CDR3 sequences, approximately 65% of which show up once; under 7.5% is in the top ten. Unsorted whole blood yielded the blood RNA, and germline DNA was also extracted. Sequenced material: peripheral blood. These receptors were obtained from a woman aged 55-70 years with primary liver carcinoma and hepatitis B virus infection.

On this clonotype: A much larger clone differs by one base, so this may be a read error. The V gene is TRBV6-2 or TRBV6-3, the J gene TRBJ2-5; D is perhaps TRBD1 (6 bases). CDR3 length: 14 residues. Germline V gives CDR1 MNHEY, CDR2 SVGEGT. The V gene lost 9 bases and the J gene lost 3 bases, with 17 bases spanning the gap. The CDR3 spells CARSITQGEETQYF. The CDR3 region has the DNA TGTGCCAGGAGTATAACACAGGGTGAAGAGACCCAGTACTTC.

A remark on this clonotype: A much bigger clone sits one base away, suggesting this may be a read error. CDR3 amino acids: CASSLARVGETQHF. The CDR3 region has the DNA TGTGCCAGCAGCTTGGCGAGGGTGGGAGAGACCCAGCACTTC. The chain is built from TRBV5-4 and TRBJ2-5, with a weak D call TRBD2 (5 bases). From germline, CDR1 is SGHNT and CDR2 YYREEE (reference sequence). The length of the CDR3 is 14 residues.

Concerning this clonotype: A much larger clone sits a single nucleotide away, making a read error possible. V usage is TRBV29-1 and J usage is TRBJ1-2; 8 positions agree with TRBD1. The CDR3 is 14 amino acids. CDR1 SQVTM and CDR2 ANQGSEA come from the germline V gene. Trimming cost V 6 bases and J 10 bases; bases outside gene matches: 16. The CDR3 is CSVHGGTGTLDYTF. The CDR3 DNA follows: TGCAGCGTCCATGGAGGGACAGGCACCTTGGACTACACCTTC.

Comments on this clonotype: A much larger clone lies one base from this, so it may be a read error. The gene calls are TRBV5-5 and TRBJ2-1; D not resolved. The CDR3 has 15 amino acids. In germline, CDR1 is SGHKS, CDR2 YYEKEE (reference sequence). CDR3 DNA sequence: TGTGCCAGCAGCTTACAACAAAACTCCTACAATGAGCTGTTCTTC. Translated, it gives CASSLQQNSYNELFF.

This clonotype was detected ten times or more. The V call is TRBV4-2, the J call TRBJ2-1; 12 bases fit TRBD2. There are 17 residues in the CDR3. Germline V CDR1 and CDR2: LGHNA, YNFKEQ. With 4 bases clipped from V and 0 bases from J, the junction kept 4 bases outside the gene matches. This CDR3 reads CASSLSSGRASYNEQFF. The CDR3 DNA is TGTGCCAGCAGCCTTTCTAGCGGGAGGGCCTCCTACAATGAGCAGTTCTTC.

The sample holds many counts of this clonotype. This chain links TRBV12-3 or TRBV12-4 with TRBJ2-1; D is undetermined. Trimming took off 2 bases at V and 8 bases at J, with 10 bases between the two ends. This CDR3 spans 13 amino acids. CDR3 loop: CASSLKAFHEQFF. Written as DNA, the CDR3 is TGTGCCAGCAGTTTAAAAGCGTTCCATGAGCAGTTCTTC.

This clonotype was recorded a few times. This sequence joins TRBV28 and TRBJ2-2; D unclear. Between the trimmed V and J ends, which lost 2 bases and 4 bases, there was a span of 5 bases. This CDR3 comprises 13 residues. CDR1 is MDHEN and CDR2 is SYDVKM in the germline V gene. CDR3 sequence: CASSLPVTGELFF. The CDR3 DNA reads as TGTGCCAGCAGTTTACCCGTCACCGGGGAGCTGTTTTTT.

Concerning this clonotype itself: Mismatch with germline at one junction end may stem from a read error. The V and J genes are TRBV5-1 and TRBJ1-2, with 9 bases that match TRBD1. The V gene's germline CDR1 is SGHRS and CDR2 YFSETQ. The CDR3 is 15 residues long. CDR3 residues: CASSLGGQGNYDYTF. In DNA, the CDR3 is TGCGCCAGCAGCTTGGGGGGACAGGGAAACTATGACTACACCTTC. The variable domain in full, completed from reference TRBV5-1 and TRBJ1-2, reads KAGVTQTPRYLIKTRGQQVTLSCSPISGHRSVSWYQQTPGQGLQFLFEYFSETQRNKGNFPGRFSGRQFSNSRSEMNVSTLELGDSALYLCASSLGGQGNYDYTFGSGTRLTVV.

For this clonotype: At one end, the junction sequence differs from germline, possibly due to a read error. The J gene is TRBJ2-1, the V gene TRBV18, with TRBD2 identical over 9 bases. CDR1 KGHSH and CDR2 LQKENI come from the germline V gene. This CDR3 spans 16 amino acids. The CDR3 nucleotides are TGTGCCAGCTCACTAGTCCAAGGGACTAGCCACAAAGAGCAGTTCTTC. The encoded protein is CASSLVQGTSHKEQFF. The entire variable domain, with the rest obtained from reference TRBV18 and TRBJ2-1, is as follows: NAGVMQNPRHLVRRRGQEARLRCSPMKGHSHVYWYRQLPEEGLKFMVYLQKENIIDESGMPKERFSAEFPKEGPSILRIQQVVRGDSAAYFCASSLVQGTSHKEQFFGPGTRLTVL.

Turning to this clonotype: A read error may produce the germline difference seen at one junction end. The rearrangement uses TRBV10-1 and TRBJ2-2; a weak D match, TRBD2 (6 bases). The CDR3 length is 14 residues. Germline V CDR1 and CDR2: WNHNN, SYGVQD (reference sequence). CDR3 amino acids: CASRETRNDGELFF. In DNA, the CDR3 is TGCGCCAGCCGTGAGACTAGGAACGATGGGGAGCTGTTTTTT.

This clonotype was detected many times. The chain couples TRBV6-5 to TRBJ1-2; no clear D. The V and J ends lost 5 bases and 8 bases respectively, with 15 bases between them. There are 13 residues in the CDR3. In germline, CDR1 is MNHEY, CDR2 SVGAGI. CDR3 nucleotide sequence: TGTGCCAGCAGTAGTCGTCGGGGTGACGGCTACACCTTC. Protein sequence: CASSSRRGDGYTF.

This clonotype was recorded a few times. The chain employs TRBV5-1 and TRBJ2-1; 14 bases map to TRBD2. The trim removed 3 bases at V and 9 bases at J, leaving 5 bases unmatched. Germline lookup yields CDR1 SGHRS and CDR2 YFSETQ. The CDR3 sequence is 15 residues long. The CDR3 DNA is TGCGCCAGCAGCTGGGGACTAGCGGGAGTGCTTGAGCAGTTCTTC. Its protein product is CASSWGLAGVLEQFF.

This CDR3 reads CASSLGQGAYEQYV. The CDR3 nucleotides are TGTGCCAGCAGCTTAGGACAGGGGGCATACGAGCAGTACGTA. The J gene is TRBJ2-7, the V gene TRBV11-2, with TRBD1 identical over 10 bases. In germline, CDR1 is SGHAT, CDR2 FQNNGV. CDR3 length: 14 amino acids.

Regarding this clonotype: The germline gene is not matched at one end of the junction; a read error may be the cause. The chain has TRBV6-6 and TRBJ2-5; D is possibly TRBD1 or TRBD2 (6 bases each). In germline, CDR1 is MNHNY, CDR2 SVGAGI (reference sequence). There are 14 residues in the CDR3. The CDR3 is CASSYSGGGETRYF. The CDR3 nucleotides are TGTGCCAGCAGTTACTCCGGGGGCGGAGAGACCCGGTACTTC.